This T cell receptor (beta chain) is drawn from a study of blood T cell repertoires in COVID-19 (dated by TCRdb to about 2020). For context, the study as a whole: Samples from collaborators originated in the United States, Italy and Spain and spanned both the acute and convalescent phases of COVID-19. The prospective study material was composed of cDNA or gDNA derived from T cells, B-cell-depleted T cells, or PBMCs. The dataset comprised deeply sampled blood TCRbeta repertoires from subjects exposed to, actively infected with, or recovered from COVID-19. The repertoires were released in a freely available public database meant as a resource for research on the immune response to SARS-CoV-2. The samples were drawn from two sources: the first 160 participants of the ongoing ImmuneRACE study, and fewer than 1,500 subjects contributed by 6 global collaborators. A de-identified subject ID, COVID-19 status, age in years and sex were almost always included in the sample metadata. Where available, HLA class I and class II types were taken from metadata supplied by the sample provider and were not determined by assay-based typing. Paper-wide results and their limitations: The amount of clinical and demographic metadata varied by source and participant and was provided uncurated.

In Seattle, one collaborating source enrolled patients while the infection was active and tracked those patients longitudinally over the course of disease. Collaborating institutions collected whole blood in K2EDTA tubes following their own protocols. Collaborator samples were shipped for TCRbeta analysis as frozen whole blood, isolated PBMCs, or DNA extracted from either sample type. With regard to this clone: Its antigen specificity is not known. No base quality information exists; no much larger clone differs at one position.

TCRbeta CDR3 regions were amplified from genomic DNA using the immunoSEQ Assay, a bias-controlled multiplex PCR. From the authors' description of their analysis: Within the assay, amplification of reference gene primers was used to estimate how many nucleated cells each sample contained. To quantify the absolute abundance of each unique TCRbeta CDR3 rearrangement, sequence reads were collapsed and filtered. Productive Simpson clonality was computed per sample as the square root of Simpson's diversity index over productive rearrangements. The immuneACCESS repertoire file appears here via TCRdb, limited to in-frame rearrangements. These files lack a portion of the clones; in checked studies, under half of the deficit traces to unresolved V genes, and the cause of the others is not known. That table furnishes V, J and clone size, whereas the DNA furnished D and trimming. For this sample there are about 180,000 clones; roughly four fifths appear just once. The ten largest clones represent about 8.3% of the sample.

The CDR3 holds 17 amino acids from the cysteine to the phenylalanine. Left in the record is the CDR3 DNA by itself, 51 bases read in frame from the first base. The germline V gene gives CDR1 as LGHNA and CDR2 as YNFKEQ. V has 4 bases trimmed and J has 2 bases trimmed; junction bases matching no gene number 7. The receptor chain draws on TRBV4-2 and TRBJ2-6; 8 of the junction bases match TRBD1. The sequencing input was peripheral blood. The source is a woman aged 70 to 79 with COVID-19, enrolled during active disease. In nucleotides, the sequence is TGTGCCAGCAGCCTTGGACAGGGATCAGCTGGGGCCAACGTCCTGACTTTC. Translated, this gives CASSLGQGSAGANVLTF.